These T cell receptor beta chains were read from a single sample in a study of CD8+CD57+ T cells in acquired aplastic anemia. TCRdb reprocessed the reads with MiXCR, giving one entry per CDR3 protein. Altogether more than 150,000 distinct CDR3 sequences are present, 40% to 55% being singletons, with the ten largest covering approximately 2.9%. What was sequenced was sorted CD4+, CD8+, or CD8+CD57+ T cells (not recorded which) from PBMCs. These receptors were obtained from a human donor in good health. Each CDR3 is given with its conserved first and last residue. D genes are given only for firm matches. Only part of the rows carry a size: once, few, many, or a class if the clone is expanded.

V gene: TRBV7-3
D gene: TRBD2
clone size: .
J gene: TRBJ2-1
CDR3 DNA: TGTGCCAGCAGCCCTCCAGCGGGAGGTTACAATGAGCAGTTCTTC
CDR3 protein: CASSPPAGGYNEQFF

V gene: TRBV4-3
D gene: TRBD2
clone size: .
J gene: TRBJ2-1
CDR3 DNA: TGCGCCAGCAGCCCGAGCGGGAGCTTTAACTACAATGAGCAGTTCTTC
CDR3 protein: CASSPSGSFNYNEQFF

V gene: TRBV7-8
D gene: TRBD1
clone size: .
J gene: TRBJ2-3
CDR3 DNA: TGTGCCAGCAGCAACGGACAGGGTACAGATACGCAGTATTTT
CDR3 protein: CASSNGQGTDTQYF

V gene: TRBV5-1
D gene: .
clone size: .
J gene: TRBJ1-3
CDR3 DNA: TGCGCCAGCAGCTTGGACCGGCCTGCAGGGACTGGAAACACCATATATTTT
CDR3 protein: CASSLDRPAGTGNTIYF

V gene: TRBV11-2
D gene: .
clone size: .
J gene: TRBJ2-7
CDR3 DNA: TGTGCCAGCAGCTTTACGGGGCTTATGGCACCTTACGAGCAGTACTTC
CDR3 protein: CASSFTGLMAPYEQYF

V gene: TRBV20-1
D gene: TRBD2
clone size: many
J gene: TRBJ2-7
CDR3 DNA: TGCAGTGCTAGGCAATATAGCGGGAGGGCCTACGAGCAGTACTTC
CDR3 protein: CSARQYSGRAYEQYF

V gene: TRBV7-9
D gene: .
clone size: .
J gene: TRBJ1-5
CDR3 DNA: TGTGCCAGCAGCTTTAGCGACAGCAGAAATCAGCCCCAGCATTTT
CDR3 protein: CASSFSDSRNQPQHF

V gene: TRBV12-3/TRBV12-4
D gene: .
clone size: many
J gene: TRBJ1-1
CDR3 DNA: TGTGCCAGCAGCAAAAGCTTTAAGGGGAACACTGAAGCTTTCTTT
CDR3 protein: CASSKSFKGNTEAFF

V gene: TRBV11-2
D gene: TRBD1
clone size: many
J gene: TRBJ2-1
CDR3 DNA: TGTGCCAGCAGCTCCGGGACAGGGCACTCCTACAATGAGCAGTTCTTC
CDR3 protein: CASSSGTGHSYNEQFF

V gene: TRBV20-1
D gene: TRBD1
clone size: .
J gene: TRBJ1-4
CDR3 DNA: TGCAGTGCGTCGGGACAGGGGGAAAAACTGTTTTTT
CDR3 protein: CSASGQGEKLFF

V gene: TRBV4-1
D gene: .
clone size: few
J gene: TRBJ2-2
CDR3 DNA: TGCGCCAGCAGGAACCCCCACCGGGACGGTCCCCCCGGGGAGCTGTTTTTT
CDR3 protein: CASRNPHRDGPPGELFF

V gene: TRBV19
D gene: .
clone size: .
J gene: TRBJ2-5
CDR3 DNA: TGTGCCAGTAGTATCCAACGGAGTTACCAAGAGACCCAGTACTTC
CDR3 protein: CASSIQRSYQETQYF

V gene: TRBV24-1
D gene: .
clone size: .
J gene: TRBJ1-1
CDR3 DNA: TGTGCCACCAGTGATTTGCAGCGGGGCCTAAACACTGAAGCTTTCTTT
CDR3 protein: CATSDLQRGLNTEAFF

V gene: TRBV6-1
D gene: TRBD1
clone size: few
J gene: TRBJ1-5
CDR3 DNA: TGTGCCAGCAGCTTACAACAGGGGAACAATCAGCCCCAGCATTTT
CDR3 protein: CASSLQQGNNQPQHF

V gene: TRBV24-1
D gene: TRBD1
clone size: .
J gene: TRBJ2-5
CDR3 DNA: TGTGCCACCAGTGATAGGCCCGGGACAGAAGACCAAGAGACCCAGTACTTC
CDR3 protein: CATSDRPGTEDQETQYF

V gene: TRBV20-1
D gene: .
clone size: many
J gene: TRBJ2-1
CDR3 DNA: TGCAGTGCTAGAGATGCGAGCCCGCCCTACAATGAGCAGTTCTTC
CDR3 protein: CSARDASPPYNEQFF

V gene: TRBV19
D gene: .
clone size: many
J gene: TRBJ1-5
CDR3 DNA: TGTGCCAGTAGTATGGAGAAATATAGCAATCAGCCCCAGCATTTT
CDR3 protein: CASSMEKYSNQPQHF

V gene: TRBV10-2
D gene: TRBD2
clone size: .
J gene: TRBJ2-1
CDR3 DNA: TGCGCCAGCAGTACTAGCGGGGCCAACAATGAGCAGTTCTTC
CDR3 protein: CASSTSGANNEQFF

V gene: TRBV19
D gene: TRBD1
clone size: .
J gene: TRBJ2-2
CDR3 DNA: TGTGCCAGTAAAGCGACAGGGGCGTTTTCCGGGGAGCTGTTTTTT
CDR3 protein: CASKATGAFSGELFF

V gene: TRBV27
D gene: .
clone size: many
J gene: TRBJ1-1
CDR3 DNA: TGTGCCAGCAGCTTACAGCAGAACACTGAAGCTTTCTTT
CDR3 protein: CASSLQQNTEAFF

V gene: TRBV24-1
D gene: .
clone size: .
J gene: TRBJ1-4
CDR3 DNA: TGTGCCACCAGTGATGAAGACAGGACGGGGAGTGAAAAACTGTTTTTT
CDR3 protein: CATSDEDRTGSEKLFF

V gene: TRBV7-8
D gene: .
clone size: many
J gene: TRBJ2-7
CDR3 DNA: TGTGCCAGCAGCTTCGAGCGGAGCTCCTACGAGCAGTACTTC
CDR3 protein: CASSFERSSYEQYF

V gene: TRBV2
D gene: TRBD2
clone size: .
J gene: TRBJ2-1
CDR3 DNA: TGTGCCAGCAGAGCCGGGACTAGCGGGAGGAATGAGCAGTTCTTC
CDR3 protein: CASRAGTSGRNEQFF

V gene: TRBV25-1
D gene: TRBD1
clone size: .
J gene: TRBJ2-2
CDR3 DNA: TGTGCCAGCAGTGATTCCCCGGGACAGTTGAACACCGGGGAGCTGTTTTTT
CDR3 protein: CASSDSPGQLNTGELFF

V gene: TRBV5-4
D gene: .
clone size: many
J gene: TRBJ2-5
CDR3 DNA: TGTGCCAGCACCCTAGACAGGAGGTACCAAGAGACCCAGTACTTC
CDR3 protein: CASTLDRRYQETQYF

V gene: TRBV6-1
D gene: .
clone size: many
J gene: TRBJ1-5
CDR3 DNA: TGTGCCAGCAACGACAGGTCGGGTCAGCCCCAGCATTTT
CDR3 protein: CASNDRSGQPQHF

V gene: TRBV6-5
D gene: TRBD1
clone size: few
J gene: TRBJ2-5
CDR3 DNA: TGTGCCAGCAGTATCCGGGACAGCAACTTTGTTACCCAGTACTTC
CDR3 protein: CASSIRDSNFVTQYF

V gene: TRBV20-1
D gene: TRBD1
clone size: .
J gene: TRBJ1-2
CDR3 DNA: TGCAGTGCTAGTTTGAGGGGACAGGCCGCCTATGGCTACACCTTC
CDR3 protein: CSASLRGQAAYGYTF

V gene: TRBV11-3
D gene: .
clone size: .
J gene: TRBJ2-1
CDR3 DNA: TGTGCCAGCACCATCTCCCCGATCAACAATGAGCAGTTCTTC
CDR3 protein: CASTISPINNEQFF

V gene: TRBV7-2
D gene: TRBD1
clone size: many
J gene: TRBJ1-1
CDR3 DNA: TGTGCCAGCAGCCCCCGGACAGGGACGAACACTGAAGCTTTCTTT
CDR3 protein: CASSPRTGTNTEAFF